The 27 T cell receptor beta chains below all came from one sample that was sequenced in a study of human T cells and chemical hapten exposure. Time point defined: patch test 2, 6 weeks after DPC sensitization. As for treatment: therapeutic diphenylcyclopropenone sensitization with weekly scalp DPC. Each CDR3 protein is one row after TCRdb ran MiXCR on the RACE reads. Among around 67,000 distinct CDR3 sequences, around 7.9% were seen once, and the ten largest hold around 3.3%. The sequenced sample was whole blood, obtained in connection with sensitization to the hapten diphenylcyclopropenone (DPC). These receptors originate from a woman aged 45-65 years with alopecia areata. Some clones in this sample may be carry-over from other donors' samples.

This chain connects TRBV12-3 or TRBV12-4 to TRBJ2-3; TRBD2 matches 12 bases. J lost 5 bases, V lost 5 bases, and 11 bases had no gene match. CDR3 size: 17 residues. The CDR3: CASSARLAGDRLDTQYF. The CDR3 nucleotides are TGTGCCAGCAGTGCTCGACTAGCGGGAGATCGTTTAGATACGCAGTATTTT.

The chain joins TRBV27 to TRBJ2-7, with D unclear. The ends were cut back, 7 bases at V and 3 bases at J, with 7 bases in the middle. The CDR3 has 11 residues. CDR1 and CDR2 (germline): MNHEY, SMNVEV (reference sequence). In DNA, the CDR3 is TGTGCCAGCACCGACGGCTACGAGCAGTACTTC. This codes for CASTDGYEQYF.

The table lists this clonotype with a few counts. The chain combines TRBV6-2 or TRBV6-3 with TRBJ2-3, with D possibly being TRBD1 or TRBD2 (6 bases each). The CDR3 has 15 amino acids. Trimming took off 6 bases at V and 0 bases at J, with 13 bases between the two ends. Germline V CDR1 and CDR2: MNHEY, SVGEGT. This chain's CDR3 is CASSLQGLSTDTQYF. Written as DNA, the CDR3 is TGTGCCAGCAGCCTACAGGGACTTAGCACAGATACGCAGTATTTT.

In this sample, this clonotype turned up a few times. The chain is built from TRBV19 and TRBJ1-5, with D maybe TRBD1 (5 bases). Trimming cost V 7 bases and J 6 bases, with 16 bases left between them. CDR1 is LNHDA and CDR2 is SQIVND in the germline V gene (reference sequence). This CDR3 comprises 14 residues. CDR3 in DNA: TGTGCCAGTAAGGATATCGGGGGGGGTCAGCCCCAGCATTTT. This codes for CASKDIGGGQPQHF.

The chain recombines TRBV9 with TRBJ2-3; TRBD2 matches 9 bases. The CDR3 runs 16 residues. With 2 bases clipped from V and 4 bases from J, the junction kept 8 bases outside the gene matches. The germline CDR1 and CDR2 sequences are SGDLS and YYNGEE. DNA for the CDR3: TGTGCCAGCAGCGTCGGAGCGGGAGGAGTAGCAGATACGCAGTATTTT. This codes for CASSVGAGGVADTQYF. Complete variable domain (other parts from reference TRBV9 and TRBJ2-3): DSGVTQTPKHLITATGQRVTLRCSPRSGDLSVYWYQQSLDQGLQFLIQYYNGEERAKGNILERFSAQQFPDLHSELNLSSLELGDSALYFCASSVGAGGVADTQYFGPGTRLTVL.

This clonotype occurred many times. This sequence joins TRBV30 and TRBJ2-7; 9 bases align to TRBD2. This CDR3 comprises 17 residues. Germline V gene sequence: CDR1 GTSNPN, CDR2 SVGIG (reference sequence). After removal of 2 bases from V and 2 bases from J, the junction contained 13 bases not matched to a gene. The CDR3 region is CAWSPPPRLAVTYEQYF. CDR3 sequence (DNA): TGTGCCTGGAGTCCCCCCCCCCGACTAGCGGTCACCTACGAGCAGTACTTC. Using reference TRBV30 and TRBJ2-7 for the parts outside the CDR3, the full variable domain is SQTIHQWPATLVQPVGSPLSLECTVEGTSNPNLYWYRQAAGRGLQLLFYSVGIGQISSEVPQNLSASRPQDRQFILSSKKLLLSDSGFYLCAWSPPPRLAVTYEQYFGPGTRLTVT.

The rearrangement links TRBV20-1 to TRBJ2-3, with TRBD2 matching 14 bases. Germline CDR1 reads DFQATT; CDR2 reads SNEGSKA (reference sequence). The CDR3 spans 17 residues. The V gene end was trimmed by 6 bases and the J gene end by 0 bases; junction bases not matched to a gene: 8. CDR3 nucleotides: TGCAGTGCCGGACTAGCGGGAGGCACTGGCAGCACAGATACGCAGTATTTT. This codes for CSAGLAGGTGSTDTQYF.

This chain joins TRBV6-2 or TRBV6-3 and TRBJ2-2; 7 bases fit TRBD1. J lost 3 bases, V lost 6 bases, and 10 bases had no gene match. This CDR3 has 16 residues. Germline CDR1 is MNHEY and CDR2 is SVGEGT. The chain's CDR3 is CASSYDRARDTGELFF. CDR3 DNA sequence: TGTGCCAGCAGCTATGACAGGGCCCGGGACACCGGGGAGCTGTTTTTT.

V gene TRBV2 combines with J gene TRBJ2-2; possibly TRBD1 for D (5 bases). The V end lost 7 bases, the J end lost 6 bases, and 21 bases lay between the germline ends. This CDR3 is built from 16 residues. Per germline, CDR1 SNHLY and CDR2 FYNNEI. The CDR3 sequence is CASNQGGTLGAGELFF. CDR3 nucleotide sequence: TGTGCCAGCAATCAGGGCGGAACACTTGGTGCCGGGGAGCTGTTTTTT.

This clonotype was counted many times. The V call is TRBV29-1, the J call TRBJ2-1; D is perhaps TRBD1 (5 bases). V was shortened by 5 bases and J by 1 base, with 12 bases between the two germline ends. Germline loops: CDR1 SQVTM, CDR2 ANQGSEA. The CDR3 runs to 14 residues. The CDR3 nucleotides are TGCAGCGTTACGAACAGGAGTTCCTACAATGAGCAGTTCTTC. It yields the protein CSVTNRSSYNEQFF.

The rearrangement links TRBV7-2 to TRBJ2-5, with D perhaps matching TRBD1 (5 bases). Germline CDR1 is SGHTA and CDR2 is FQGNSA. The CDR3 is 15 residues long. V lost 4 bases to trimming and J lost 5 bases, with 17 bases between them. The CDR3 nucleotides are TGTGCCAGCAGCTGGGTTGGGGCCCCTCAGGAGACCCAGTACTTC. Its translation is CASSWVGAPQETQYF.

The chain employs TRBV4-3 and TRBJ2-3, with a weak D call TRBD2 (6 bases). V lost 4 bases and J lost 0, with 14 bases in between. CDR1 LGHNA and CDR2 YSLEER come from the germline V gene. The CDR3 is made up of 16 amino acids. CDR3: CASSPGTGISTDTQYF. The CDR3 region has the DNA TGCGCCAGCAGCCCGGGGACTGGTATTAGCACAGATACGCAGTATTTT.

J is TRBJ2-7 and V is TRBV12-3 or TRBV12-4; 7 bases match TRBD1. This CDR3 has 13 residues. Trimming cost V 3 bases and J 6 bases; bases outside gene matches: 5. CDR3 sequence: CASSFRGSVEQYF. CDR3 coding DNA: TGTGCCAGCAGTTTCAGGGGGTCGGTCGAGCAGTACTTC.

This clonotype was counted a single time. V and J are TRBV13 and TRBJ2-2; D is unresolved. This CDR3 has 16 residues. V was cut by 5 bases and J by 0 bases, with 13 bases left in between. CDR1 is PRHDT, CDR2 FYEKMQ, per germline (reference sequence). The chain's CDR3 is CASSPPAGPNTGELFF. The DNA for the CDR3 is TGTGCCAGCAGCCCCCCCGCCGGGCCGAACACCGGGGAGCTGTTTTTT.

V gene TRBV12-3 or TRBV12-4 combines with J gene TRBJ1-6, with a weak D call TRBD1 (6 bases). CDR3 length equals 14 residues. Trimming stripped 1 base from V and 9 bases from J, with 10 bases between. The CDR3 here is CASSLGGQGSPLHF. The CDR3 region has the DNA TGTGCCAGCAGTTTAGGGGGGCAGGGTTCACCCCTCCACTTT.

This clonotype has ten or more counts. The CDR3 loop is CASSSTYEQYF. CDR3 sequence (DNA): TGTGCCAGCAGCTCAACCTACGAGCAGTACTTC. V is TRBV7-2 and J is TRBJ2-7; no clear D gene. Germline CDR1 SGHTA, CDR2 FQGNSA. Between the trimmed V and J ends, which lost 4 bases and 2 bases, there was a span of 3 bases. This CDR3 spans 11 amino acids.

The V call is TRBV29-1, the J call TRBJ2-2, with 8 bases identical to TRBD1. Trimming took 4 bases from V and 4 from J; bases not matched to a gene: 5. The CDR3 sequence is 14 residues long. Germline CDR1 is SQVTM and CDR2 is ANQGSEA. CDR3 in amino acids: CSVAGQGGTGELFF. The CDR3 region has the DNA TGCAGCGTTGCTGGACAGGGCGGCACCGGGGAGCTGTTTTTT.

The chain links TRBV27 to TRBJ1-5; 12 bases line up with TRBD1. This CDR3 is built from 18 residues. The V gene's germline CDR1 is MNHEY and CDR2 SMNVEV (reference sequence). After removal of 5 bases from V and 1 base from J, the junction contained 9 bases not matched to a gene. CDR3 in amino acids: CASSPGTGGAVSNQPQHF. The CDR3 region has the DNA TGTGCCAGCAGTCCGGGGACAGGGGGCGCGGTGAGCAATCAGCCCCAGCATTTT.

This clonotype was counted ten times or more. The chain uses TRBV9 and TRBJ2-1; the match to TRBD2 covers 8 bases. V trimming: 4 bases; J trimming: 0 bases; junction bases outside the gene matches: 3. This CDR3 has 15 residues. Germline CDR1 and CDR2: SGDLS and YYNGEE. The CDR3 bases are TGTGCCAGCAGCCTCAGCGGGAGCTCCTACAATGAGCAGTTCTTC. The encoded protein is CASSLSGSSYNEQFF.

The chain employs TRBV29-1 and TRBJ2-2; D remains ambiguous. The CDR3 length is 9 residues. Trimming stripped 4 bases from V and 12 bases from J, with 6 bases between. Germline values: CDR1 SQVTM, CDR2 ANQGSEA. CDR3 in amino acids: CSVVHQLFF. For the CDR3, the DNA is TGCAGCGTTGTACACCAGCTGTTTTTT.

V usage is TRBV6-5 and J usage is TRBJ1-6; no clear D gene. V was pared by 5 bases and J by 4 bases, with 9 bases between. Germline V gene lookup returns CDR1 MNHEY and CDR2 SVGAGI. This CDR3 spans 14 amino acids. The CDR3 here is CASSQVNYNSPLHF. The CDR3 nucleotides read TGTGCCAGCAGTCAAGTGAATTATAATTCACCCCTCCACTTT.

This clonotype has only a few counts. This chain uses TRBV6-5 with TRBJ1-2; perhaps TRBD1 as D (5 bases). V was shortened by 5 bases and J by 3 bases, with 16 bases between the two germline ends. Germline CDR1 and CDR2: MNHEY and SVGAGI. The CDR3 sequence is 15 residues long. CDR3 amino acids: CASSPTGFQHYGYTF. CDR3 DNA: TGTGCCAGCAGTCCCACAGGCTTCCAACACTATGGCTACACCTTC.

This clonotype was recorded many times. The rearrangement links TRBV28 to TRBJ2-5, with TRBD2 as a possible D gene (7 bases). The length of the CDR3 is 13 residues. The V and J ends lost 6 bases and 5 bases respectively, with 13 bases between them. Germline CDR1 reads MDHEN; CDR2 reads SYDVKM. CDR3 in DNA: TGTGCCAGCAGAGCGGGACATAGGGAGACCCAGTACTTC. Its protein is CASRAGHRETQYF.

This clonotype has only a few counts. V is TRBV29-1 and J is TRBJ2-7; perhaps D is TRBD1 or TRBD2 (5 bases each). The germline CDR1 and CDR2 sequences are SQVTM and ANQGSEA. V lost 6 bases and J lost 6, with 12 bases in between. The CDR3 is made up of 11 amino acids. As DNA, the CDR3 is TGCAGCGTGGCCGGGACCGCCGAGCAGTACTTC. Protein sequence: CSVAGTAEQYF.

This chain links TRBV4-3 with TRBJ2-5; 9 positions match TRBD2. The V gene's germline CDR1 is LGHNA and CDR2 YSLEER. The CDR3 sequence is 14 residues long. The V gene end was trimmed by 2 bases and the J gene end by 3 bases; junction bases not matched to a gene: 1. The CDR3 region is CASSQRLAEETQYF. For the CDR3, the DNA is TGCGCCAGCAGCCAAAGACTAGCGGAAGAGACCCAGTACTTC.

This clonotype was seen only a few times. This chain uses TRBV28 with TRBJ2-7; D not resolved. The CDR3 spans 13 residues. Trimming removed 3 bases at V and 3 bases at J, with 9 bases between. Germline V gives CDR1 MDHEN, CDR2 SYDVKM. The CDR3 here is CASSLRPYYEQYF. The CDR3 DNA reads TGTGCCAGCAGTTTGAGACCATACTACGAGCAGTACTTC.

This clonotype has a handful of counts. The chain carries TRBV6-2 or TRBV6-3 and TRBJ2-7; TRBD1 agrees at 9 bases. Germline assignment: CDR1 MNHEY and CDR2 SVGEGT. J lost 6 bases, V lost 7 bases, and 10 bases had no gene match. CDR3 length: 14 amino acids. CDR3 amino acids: CASIDTPGQGEQYF. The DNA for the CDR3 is TGTGCCAGCATTGATACTCCGGGACAGGGCGAGCAGTACTTC.